This is a list of T cell receptor beta chains from one sample in a study of T cells in Graves' hyperthyroidism and ophthalmopathy. TCRdb processed the multiplex PCR reads anew with MiXCR; each CDR3 protein has one entry. The sample has hundreds of thousands of distinct CDR3 sequences, roughly 18% seen once. Sequences were obtained from blood. The receptors come from a man aged 35 to 55 with Graves' hyperthyroidism. The CDR3 runs from the conserved cysteine through the conserved F or W.

V: TRBV10-2
CDR3: CASSHSGTGGPAGNEQFF

V: TRBV2
CDR3: CASSLLAQDDTQYF

V: TRBV27
CDR3: CASGTGSYNEQFF

V: TRBV20-1
CDR3: CSARDPRQISNQPQHF

V: TRBV6-1
CDR3: CASSPESTDTQYF

V: TRBV28
CDR3: CASSPTGAFYNEQFF

V: TRBV4-2
CDR3: CASSHALAGGRADTQYF

V: TRBV3-1
CDR3: CASSQDSNEQFF

V: TRBV28
CDR3: CASSSWQGTEYNEQFF

V: TRBV6-1
CDR3: CASSGPAPKNTEAFF

V: TRBV11-2
CDR3: CASSTTGGGEQFF

V: TRBV12-3/TRBV12-4
CDR3: CASSSPSMLALHF

V: TRBV19
CDR3: CASSAGLGPSSGNTIYF

V: TRBV5-1
CDR3: CASSSGAGFSYEQYF

V: TRBV6-1
CDR3: CASSSRGLSPGELFF

V: TRBV14
CDR3: CASSPLGGENIQYF

V: TRBV9
CDR3: CASGRGRDTGELFF

V: TRBV20-1
CDR3: CSARELSGGARETQYF

V: TRBV5-1
CDR3: CASSQPPGTGDDEQFF

V: TRBV20-1
CDR3: CSARPSLNEQFF

V: TRBV9
CDR3: CASSVQAESPLHF

V: TRBV11-2
CDR3: CASSLSENTGELFF

V: TRBV28
CDR3: CASTRDSSTLEAFF

V: TRBV24-1
CDR3: CATSDFRETQYF

V: TRBV5-1
CDR3: CASSFGGGSTDTQYF

V: TRBV7-9
CDR3: CASSSAGVLSPLHF

V: TRBV28
CDR3: CASSTMDGVNGNTDTQYF

V: TRBV20-1
CDR3: CSAYRQAHEQYF

V: TRBV2
CDR3: CASSPHSGGVSTEAFF

V: TRBV6-1
CDR3: CASKGLASQETQYF

V: TRBV11-3
CDR3: CASSAIGGGPTGELFF

V: TRBV7-9
CDR3: CASSFTGQGHNEQFF

V: TRBV19
CDR3: CASKYRFGAAEGYNEQFF